A single sample is the source of the 18 T cell receptor beta chains below, sequenced in a study of T cells in localized non-small cell lung cancer. The repertoire was sequenced with immunoSEQ multiplex PCR; TCRdb's copy has only in-frame clones and lacks some. The table lists 30,000 to 45,000 clones, about 87% of them singletons. Sequences were derived from peripheral blood, sampled before any cancer treatment. These receptors all stem from a woman aged 40-70 years with stage I lung adenocarcinoma.

The chain carries TRBV10-3 and TRBJ2-2; TRBD1 matches at 7 bases. Germline V gene lookup returns CDR1 ENHRY and CDR2 SYGVKD. V trimming: 11 bases; J trimming: 1 base; junction bases outside the gene matches: 4. The CDR3 contains 13 residues. CDR3 nucleotides: TGTGCCCTTGGACAGGAGAACACCGGGGAGCTGTTTTTT. This sequence encodes CALGQENTGELFF.

The gene calls are TRBV28 and TRBJ2-7; 9 bases fit TRBD1. Germline-derived CDR1 and CDR2 are MDHEN and SYDVKM. CDR3 length: 16 amino acids. J lost 0 bases, V lost 7 bases, and 10 bases had no gene match. CDR3 DNA sequence: TGTGCCAGCAACATGGGGGGACAGGGAGCCTCCTACGAGCAGTACTTC. It specifies CASNMGGQGASYEQYF.

The chain has TRBV5-1 and TRBJ2-3; TRBD2 is a possible D gene (6 bases). Trimming pared 0 bases from V and 8 bases from J, leaving 25 bases between. Germline V lookup: CDR1 SGHRS, CDR2 YFSETQ. The CDR3 is 18 amino acids. For the CDR3, the DNA is TGCGCCAGCAGCTTGGGCCCGAATAGCGGATTTGAGAGTGGTACGCAGTATTTT. Translation gives CASSLGPNSGFESGTQYF. Using reference TRBV5-1 and TRBJ2-3 for the parts outside the CDR3, the full variable domain is KAGVTQTPRYLIKTRGQQVTLSCSPISGHRSVSWYQQTPGQGLQFLFEYFSETQRNKGNFPGRFSGRQFSNSRSEMNVSTLELGDSALYLCASSLGPNSGFESGTQYFGPGTRLTVL.

V and J are TRBV11-2 and TRBJ1-1, with D unclear. With 2 bases removed from V and 1 base from J, the gap between germline ends came to 5 bases. The CDR3 consists of 13 residues. Germline V gene sequence: CDR1 SGHAT, CDR2 FQNNGV. CDR3 loop: CASSLYGNTEAFF. The CDR3 DNA follows: TGTGCCAGCAGCTTATACGGGAACACTGAAGCTTTCTTT.

The chain recombines TRBV27 with TRBJ2-4; 7 nucleotides line up with TRBD2. Germline V CDR1 and CDR2: MNHEY, SMNVEV (reference sequence). CDR3 length: 14 amino acids. The V and J ends lost 6 bases and 2 bases, in that order; junction bases with no gene match: 4. The CDR3 spells CASSPGTTKNIQYF. As DNA, the CDR3 is TGTGCCAGCAGCCCGGGGACTACCAAAAACATTCAGTACTTC.

CDR3 DNA sequence: TGCGCCAGCAGCCTGGGACAGGGGGCCGGAGATACGCAGTATTTT. Translating gives CASSLGQGAGDTQYF. This chain joins TRBV5-1 and TRBJ2-3; 12 bases are a match to TRBD1. With 4 bases clipped from V and 5 bases from J, the junction kept 5 bases outside the gene matches. Per germline, CDR1 SGHRS and CDR2 YFSETQ. The CDR3 is 15 residues long.

The gene calls are TRBV30 and TRBJ2-3; D may be TRBD2 (6 bases). V lost 6 bases to trimming and J lost 3 bases, with 13 bases between them. The V gene's germline CDR1 is GTSNPN and CDR2 SVGIG (reference sequence). This CDR3 contains 13 residues. This CDR3 reads CACAGSGTDTQYF. CDR3 DNA: TGTGCCTGCGCCGGGAGCGGAACAGATACGCAGTATTTT.

The V call is TRBV19, the J call TRBJ2-4; D may correspond to TRBD1 or TRBD2 (6 bases each). This CDR3 region has 15 residues. In germline, CDR1 is LNHDA, CDR2 SQIVND (reference sequence). The V end was cut by 6 bases, the J end by 0 bases, with 12 bases between. The CDR3 DNA is TGTGCCAGTAGCAAGGGGGGACTAGCCAAAAACATTCAGTACTTC. Translated: CASSKGGLAKNIQYF.

The chain carries TRBV19 and TRBJ1-2, with 8 bases matching TRBD1. V trimming: 4 bases; J trimming: 2 bases; junction bases outside the gene matches: 0. The CDR3 loop spans 13 amino acids. Germline V gene sequence: CDR1 LNHDA, CDR2 SQIVND (reference sequence). The CDR3 region is CASSRQGNYGYTF. The CDR3 coding sequence is TGTGCCAGTAGTAGACAGGGGAACTATGGCTACACCTTC.

The rearrangement joins TRBV27 to TRBJ1-1; D is unresolved. In germline, CDR1 is MNHEY, CDR2 SMNVEV (reference sequence). The CDR3 has 14 residues. V gave up 4 bases and J gave up 6 bases, with 15 bases separating them. CDR3 DNA: TGTGCCAGCAGTTCAGGACTGGGGTTCGCTGAAGCTTTCTTT. Its translation is CASSSGLGFAEAFF.

The chain combines TRBV11-2 with TRBJ2-2; tentatively, D is TRBD2 (6 bases). V was shortened by 3 bases and J by 4 bases, with 12 bases between the two germline ends. The CDR3 is 15 amino acids. The germline CDR1 and CDR2 sequences are SGHAT and FQNNGV. The chain's CDR3 is CASSFGASVTGELFF. The DNA of the CDR3 is TGTGCCAGCAGCTTTGGGGCTAGCGTCACCGGGGAGCTGTTTTTT. The full variable domain, its missing parts supplied by reference TRBV11-2 and TRBJ2-2, is EAGVAQSPRYKIIEKRQSVAFWCNPISGHATLYWYQQILGQGPKLLIQFQNNGVVDDSQLPKDRFSAERLKGVDSTLKIQPAKLEDSAVYLCASSFGASVTGELFFGEGSRLTVL.

The chain couples TRBV30 to TRBJ1-4; D is unresolved. This CDR3 contains 13 residues. Deletions cut 0 bases from V and 10 bases from J, with 12 bases between. Germline V gene data show CDR1 as GTSNPN and CDR2 as SVGIG (reference sequence). The CDR3 region is CAWSVRSAAKLFF. The CDR3 DNA sequence: TGTGCCTGGAGTGTACGGAGCGCGGCAAAACTGTTTTTT.

The V call is TRBV11-3, the J call TRBJ2-7, with D possibly being TRBD1 (5 bases). Germline assignment: CDR1 SGHNT and CDR2 YENEEA. Trimming removed 6 bases at V and 6 bases at J, with 30 bases between. This CDR3 has 18 amino acids. The CDR3 here is CASRFKGLGFSLIREQYF. The CDR3 coding sequence is TGTGCCAGCAGGTTCAAGGGGTTAGGTTTTAGTCTCATTCGCGAGCAGTACTTC.

Comment on this clone: The junction does not match germline at one end; this may be a read error. The chain carries TRBV7-8 and TRBJ2-3; 11 bases align to TRBD2. The CDR3 contains 15 residues. The germline CDR1 and CDR2 sequences are SGHVS and FQNEAQ. In nucleotides, the CDR3 is TGTGCCAGCAGCGTAGCGGGAGGGCCCGGAGATACGCAGTATTTT. This translates into CASSVAGGPGDTQYF.

CDR3 region: CASSIGGPNEQFF. For the CDR3, the DNA is TGTGCCAGTAGTATCGGGGGGCCCAATGAGCAGTTCTTC. V usage is TRBV19 and J usage is TRBJ2-1, with D possibly TRBD2 on 7 matching bases. Germline assignment: CDR1 LNHDA and CDR2 SQIVND (reference sequence). The CDR3 is 13 residues long. Trimming removed 3 bases from V and 6 bases from J, with 9 bases in between.

This chain connects TRBV18 to TRBJ1-2; 7 bases agree with TRBD1. This CDR3 region has 15 residues. Germline V gives CDR1 KGHSH, CDR2 LQKENI. J lost 3 bases, V lost 2 bases, and 6 bases had no gene match. The CDR3 spells CASSPSGQDHYGYTF. For the CDR3, the DNA is TGTGCCAGCTCACCATCTGGACAGGATCACTATGGCTACACCTTC.

The CDR3 region has the DNA TGTGCCAGCACGTCGACAGGGCTGGAGACCCAGTACTTC. It codes for CASTSTGLETQYF. V usage is TRBV28 and J usage is TRBJ2-5; 7 nucleotides line up with TRBD1. Germline V lookup: CDR1 MDHEN, CDR2 SYDVKM. The CDR3 loop spans 13 amino acids. V shed 7 bases, J shed 5 bases, and the junction held 7 bases outside the gene matches.

This sequence joins TRBV7-6 and TRBJ2-1; D is possibly TRBD1 or TRBD2 (5 bases each). This CDR3 region has 13 residues. V dropped 5 bases and J dropped 7 bases, with 12 bases sitting between them. Germline values: CDR1 SGHVS, CDR2 FNYEAQ. This CDR3 is CASSPGTQNEQFF. The DNA of the CDR3 is TGTGCCAGCAGCCCCGGGACCCAGAATGAGCAGTTCTTC. Together with reference TRBV7-6 and TRBJ2-1, the CDR3 gives the full variable domain: GAGVSQSPRYKVTKRGQDVALRCDPISGHVSLYWYRQALGQGPEFLTYFNYEAQQDKSGLPNDRFSAERPEGSISTLTIQRTEQRDSAMYRCASSPGTQNEQFFGPGTRLTVL.